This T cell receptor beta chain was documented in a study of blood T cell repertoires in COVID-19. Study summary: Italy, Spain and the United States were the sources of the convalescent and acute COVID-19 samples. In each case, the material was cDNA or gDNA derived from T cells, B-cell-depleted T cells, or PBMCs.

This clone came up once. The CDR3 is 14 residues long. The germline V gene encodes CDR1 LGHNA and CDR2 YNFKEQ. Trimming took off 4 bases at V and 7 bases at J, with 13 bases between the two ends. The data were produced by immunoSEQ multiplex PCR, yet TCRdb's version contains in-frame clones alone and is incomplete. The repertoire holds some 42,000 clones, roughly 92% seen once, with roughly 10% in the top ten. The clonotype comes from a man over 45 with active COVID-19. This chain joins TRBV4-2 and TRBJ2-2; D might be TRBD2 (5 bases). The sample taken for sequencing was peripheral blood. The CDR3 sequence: CASSPRAAGGELFF. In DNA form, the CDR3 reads TGTGCCAGCAGCCCCCGAGCCGCGGGCGGGGAGCTGTTTTTT.